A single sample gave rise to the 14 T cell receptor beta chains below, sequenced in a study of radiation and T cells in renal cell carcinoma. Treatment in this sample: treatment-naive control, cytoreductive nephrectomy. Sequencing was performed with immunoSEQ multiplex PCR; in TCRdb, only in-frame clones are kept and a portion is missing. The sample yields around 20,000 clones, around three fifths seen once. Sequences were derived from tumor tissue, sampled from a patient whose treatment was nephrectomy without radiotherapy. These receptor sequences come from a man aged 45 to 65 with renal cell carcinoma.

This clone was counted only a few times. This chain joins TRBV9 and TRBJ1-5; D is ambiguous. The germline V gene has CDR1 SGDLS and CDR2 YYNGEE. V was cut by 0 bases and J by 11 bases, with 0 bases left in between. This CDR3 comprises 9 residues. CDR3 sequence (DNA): TGTGCCAGCAGCGTAGCCCAGCATTTT. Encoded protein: CASSVAQHF.

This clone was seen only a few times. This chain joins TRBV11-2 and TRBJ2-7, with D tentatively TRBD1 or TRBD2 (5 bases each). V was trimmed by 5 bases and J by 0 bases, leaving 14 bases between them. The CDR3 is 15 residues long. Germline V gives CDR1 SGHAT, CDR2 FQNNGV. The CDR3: CASSPSGTVSYEQYF. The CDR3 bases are TGTGCCAGCAGCCCCTCCGGGACGGTCTCCTACGAGCAGTACTTC.

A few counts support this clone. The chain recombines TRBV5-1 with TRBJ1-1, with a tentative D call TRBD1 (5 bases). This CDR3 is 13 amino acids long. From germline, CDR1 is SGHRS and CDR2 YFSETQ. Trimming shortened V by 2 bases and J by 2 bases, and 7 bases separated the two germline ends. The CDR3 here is CASSFQGNTEAFF. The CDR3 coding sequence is TGCGCCAGCAGCTTCCAGGGAAACACTGAAGCTTTCTTT.

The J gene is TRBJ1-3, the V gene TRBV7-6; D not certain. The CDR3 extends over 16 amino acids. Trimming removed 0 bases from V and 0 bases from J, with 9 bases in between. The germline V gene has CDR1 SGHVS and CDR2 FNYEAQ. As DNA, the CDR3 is TGTGCCAGCAGCTTAGCGGCAGTCCCCTCTGGAAACACCATATATTTT. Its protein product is CASSLAAVPSGNTIYF.

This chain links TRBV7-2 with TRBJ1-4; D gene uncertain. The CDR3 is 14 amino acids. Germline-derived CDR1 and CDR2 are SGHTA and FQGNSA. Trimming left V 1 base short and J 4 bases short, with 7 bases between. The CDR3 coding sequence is TGTGCCAGCAGCTTAGGGGTTTATAATGAAAAACTGTTTTTT. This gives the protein CASSLGVYNEKLFF. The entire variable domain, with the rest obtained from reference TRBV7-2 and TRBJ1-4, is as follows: GAGVSQSPSNKVTEKGKDVELRCDPISGHTALYWYRQSLGQGLEFLIYFQGNSAPDKSGLPSDRFSAERTGGSVSTLTIQRTQQEDSAVYLCASSLGVYNEKLFFGSGTQLSVL.

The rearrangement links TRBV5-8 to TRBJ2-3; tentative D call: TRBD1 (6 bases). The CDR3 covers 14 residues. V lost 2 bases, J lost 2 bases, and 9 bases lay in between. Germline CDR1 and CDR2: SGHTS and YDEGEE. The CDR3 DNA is TGTGCCAGCAGCTTCGGACAGTACACAGATACGCAGTATTTT. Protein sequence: CASSFGQYTDTQYF.

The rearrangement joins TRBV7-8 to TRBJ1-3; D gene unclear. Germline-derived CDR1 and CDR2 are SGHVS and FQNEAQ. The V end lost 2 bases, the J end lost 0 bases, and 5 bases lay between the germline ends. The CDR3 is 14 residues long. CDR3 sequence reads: CASSLQSSGNTIYF. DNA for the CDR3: TGTGCCAGCAGCTTACAGAGCTCTGGAAACACCATATATTTT.

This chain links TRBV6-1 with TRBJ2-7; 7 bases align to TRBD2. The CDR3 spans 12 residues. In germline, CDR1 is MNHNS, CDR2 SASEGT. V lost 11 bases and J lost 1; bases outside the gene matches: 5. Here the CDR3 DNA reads TGTGCCGGGAGGGCAGCTTCCTACGAGCAGTACTTC. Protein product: CAGRAASYEQYF.

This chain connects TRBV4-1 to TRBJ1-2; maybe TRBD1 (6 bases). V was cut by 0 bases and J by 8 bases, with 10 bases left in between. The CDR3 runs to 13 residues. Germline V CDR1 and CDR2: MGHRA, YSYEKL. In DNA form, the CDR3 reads TGCGCCAGCAGCCAAGATCGGGGGCAAGGCTACACCTTC. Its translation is CASSQDRGQGYTF.

The CDR3 sequence: CASSDSLAGADTQYF. CDR3 nucleotides: TGTGCCAGCAGTGACTCACTAGCGGGAGCAGATACGCAGTATTTT. This sequence joins TRBV6-4 and TRBJ2-3; 11 bases are a match to TRBD2. CDR3 length: 15 amino acids. With 0 bases clipped from V and 4 bases from J, the junction kept 0 bases outside the gene matches. CDR1 and CDR2 (germline): MRHNA, SNTAGT.

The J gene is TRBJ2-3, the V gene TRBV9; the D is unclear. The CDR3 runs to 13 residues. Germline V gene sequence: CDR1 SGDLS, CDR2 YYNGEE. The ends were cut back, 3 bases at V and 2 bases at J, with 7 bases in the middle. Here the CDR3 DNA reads TGTGCCAGCAGCGCCGTGTTCACAGATACGCAGTATTTT. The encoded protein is CASSAVFTDTQYF. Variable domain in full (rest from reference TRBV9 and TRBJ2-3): DSGVTQTPKHLITATGQRVTLRCSPRSGDLSVYWYQQSLDQGLQFLIQYYNGEERAKGNILERFSAQQFPDLHSELNLSSLELGDSALYFCASSAVFTDTQYFGPGTRLTVL.

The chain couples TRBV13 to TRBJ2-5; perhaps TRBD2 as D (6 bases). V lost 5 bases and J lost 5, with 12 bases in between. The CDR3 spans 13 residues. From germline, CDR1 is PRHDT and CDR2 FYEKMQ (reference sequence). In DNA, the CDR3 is TGTGCCAGCAGCCACCGGGGGTGGGAGACCCAGTACTTC. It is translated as CASSHRGWETQYF.

CDR3 in DNA: TGTGCCACCAGCAGAGATTTGGGGGGAAACACCATATATTTT. This translates into CATSRDLGGNTIYF. This chain connects TRBV15 to TRBJ1-3; D uncertain. CDR1 is LNHNV and CDR2 is YYDKDF in the germline V gene (reference sequence). Between the trimmed V and J ends, which lost 0 bases and 4 bases, there was a span of 7 bases. CDR3 size: 14 residues.

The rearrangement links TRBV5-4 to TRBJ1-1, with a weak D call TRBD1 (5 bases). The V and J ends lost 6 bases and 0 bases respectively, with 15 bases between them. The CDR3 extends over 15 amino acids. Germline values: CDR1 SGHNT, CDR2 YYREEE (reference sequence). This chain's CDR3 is CASTTLRDLNTEAFF. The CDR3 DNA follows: TGTGCCAGCACCACATTGAGGGACTTGAACACTGAAGCTTTCTTT.